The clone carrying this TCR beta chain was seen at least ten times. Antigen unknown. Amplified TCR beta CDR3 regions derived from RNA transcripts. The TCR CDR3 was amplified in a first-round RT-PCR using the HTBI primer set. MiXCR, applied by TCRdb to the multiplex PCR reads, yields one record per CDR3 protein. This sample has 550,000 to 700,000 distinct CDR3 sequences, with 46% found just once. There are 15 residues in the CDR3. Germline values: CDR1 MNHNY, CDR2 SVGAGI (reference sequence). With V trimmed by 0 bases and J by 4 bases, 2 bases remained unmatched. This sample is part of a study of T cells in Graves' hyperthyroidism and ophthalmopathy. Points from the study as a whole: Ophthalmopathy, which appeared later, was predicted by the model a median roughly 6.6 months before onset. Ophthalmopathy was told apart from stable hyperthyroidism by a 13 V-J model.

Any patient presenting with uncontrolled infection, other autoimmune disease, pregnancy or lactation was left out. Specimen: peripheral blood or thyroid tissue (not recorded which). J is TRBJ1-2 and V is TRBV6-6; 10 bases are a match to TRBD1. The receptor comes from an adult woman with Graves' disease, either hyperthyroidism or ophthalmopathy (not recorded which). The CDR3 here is CASSYSGQGTYGYTF. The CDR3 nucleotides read TGTGCCAGCAGTTACTCGGGACAGGGGACCTATGGCTACACCTTC.